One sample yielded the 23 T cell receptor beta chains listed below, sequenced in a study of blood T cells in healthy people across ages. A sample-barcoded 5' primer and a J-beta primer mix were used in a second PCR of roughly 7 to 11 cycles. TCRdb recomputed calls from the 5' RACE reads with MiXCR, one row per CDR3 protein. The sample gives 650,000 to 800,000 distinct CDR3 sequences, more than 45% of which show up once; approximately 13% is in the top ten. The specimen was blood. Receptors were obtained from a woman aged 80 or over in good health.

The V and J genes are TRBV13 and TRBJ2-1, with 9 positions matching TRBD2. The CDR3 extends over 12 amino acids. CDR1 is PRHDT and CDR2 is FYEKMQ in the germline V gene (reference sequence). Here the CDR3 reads CAAGGRQNEQFF. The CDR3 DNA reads TGTGCAGCGGGGGGCCGCCAGAATGAGCAGTTCTTC.

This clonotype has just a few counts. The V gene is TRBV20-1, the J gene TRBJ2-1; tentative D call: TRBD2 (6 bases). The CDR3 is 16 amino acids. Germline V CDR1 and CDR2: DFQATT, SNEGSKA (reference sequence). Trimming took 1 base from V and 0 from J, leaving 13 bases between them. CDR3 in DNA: TGCAGTGCTAGAGCCCAATGGGGGGACTCCTACAATGAGCAGTTCTTC. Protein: CSARAQWGDSYNEQFF.

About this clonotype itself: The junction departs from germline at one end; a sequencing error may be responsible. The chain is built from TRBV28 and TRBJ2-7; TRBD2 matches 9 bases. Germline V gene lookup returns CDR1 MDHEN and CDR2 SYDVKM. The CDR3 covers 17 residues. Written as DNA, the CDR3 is TGTGCCAGCAGTTCGACTAGCGGTCCCGTTCGAGGCTACGGGCAGTACTTC. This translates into CASSSTSGPVRGYGQYF.

CDR3: CASSLVTGTPVEQYF. Written as DNA, the CDR3 is TGTGCCAGCAGCTTGGTGACAGGGACCCCTGTTGAGCAGTACTTC. The J gene is TRBJ2-5, the V gene TRBV5-5; 7 bases align to TRBD1. The trim removed 0 bases at V and 11 bases at J, leaving 13 bases unmatched. The CDR3 runs 15 residues. Germline V gene sequence: CDR1 SGHKS, CDR2 YYEKEE (reference sequence).

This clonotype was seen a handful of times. The CDR3 region is CASRLIPQGGRTEAFF. The CDR3 nucleotides are TGCGCCAGCCGGTTAATCCCACAGGGAGGGAGGACTGAAGCTTTCTTT. The rearrangement joins TRBV5-1 to TRBJ1-1, with a weak D call TRBD1 (6 bases). Germline V CDR1 and CDR2: SGHRS, YFSETQ. Trimming took off 7 bases at V and 5 bases at J, with 24 bases between the two ends. The CDR3 has 16 residues.

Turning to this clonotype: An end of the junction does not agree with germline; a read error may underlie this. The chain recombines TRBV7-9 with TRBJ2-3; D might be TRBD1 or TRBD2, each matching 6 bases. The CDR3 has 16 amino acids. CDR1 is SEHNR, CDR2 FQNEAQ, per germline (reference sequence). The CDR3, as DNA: TGTGCCTGCAGCTTAGGTTCGCAGGGGAGGACAGATACGCAGTATTTT. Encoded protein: CACSLGSQGRTDTQYF.

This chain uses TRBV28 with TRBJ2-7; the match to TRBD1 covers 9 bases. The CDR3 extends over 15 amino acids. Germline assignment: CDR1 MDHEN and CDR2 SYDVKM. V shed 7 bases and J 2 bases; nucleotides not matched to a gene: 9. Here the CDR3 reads CASIAGGDRAYEQYF. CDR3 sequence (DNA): TGTGCCAGCATCGCTGGTGGGGACAGGGCCTACGAGCAGTACTTC.

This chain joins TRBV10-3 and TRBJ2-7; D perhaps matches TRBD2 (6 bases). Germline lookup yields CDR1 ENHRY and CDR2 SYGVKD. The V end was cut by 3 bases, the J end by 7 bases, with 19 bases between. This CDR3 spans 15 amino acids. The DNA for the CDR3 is TGTGCCATCAGTGACACGGGGGAGTTCCTTCGTGAGCAGTACTTC. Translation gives CAISDTGEFLREQYF.

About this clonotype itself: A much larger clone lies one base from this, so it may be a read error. The DNA for the CDR3 is TGCGCCAGCATCCGGGACTACAATGAGCAGTTCTTC. This encodes CASIRDYNEQFF. The chain uses TRBV4-1 and TRBJ2-1; perhaps TRBD2 as D (5 bases). Germline V lookup: CDR1 MGHRA, CDR2 YSYEKL. V lost 7 bases to trimming and J lost 3 bases, with 7 bases between them. This CDR3 is built from 12 residues.

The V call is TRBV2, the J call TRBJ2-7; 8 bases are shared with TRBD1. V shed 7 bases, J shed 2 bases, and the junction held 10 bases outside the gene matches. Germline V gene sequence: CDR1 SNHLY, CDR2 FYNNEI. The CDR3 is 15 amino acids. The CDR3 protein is CASNIRGQGAYEQYF. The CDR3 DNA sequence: TGTGCCAGCAATATCAGGGGGCAGGGGGCCTACGAGCAGTACTTC.

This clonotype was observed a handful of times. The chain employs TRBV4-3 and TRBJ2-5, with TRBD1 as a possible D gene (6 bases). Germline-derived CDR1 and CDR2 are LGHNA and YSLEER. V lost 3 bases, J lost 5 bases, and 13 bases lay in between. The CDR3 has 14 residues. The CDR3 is CASSHTDSPETQYF. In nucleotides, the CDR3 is TGCGCCAGCAGCCATACGGACAGCCCGGAGACCCAGTACTTC.

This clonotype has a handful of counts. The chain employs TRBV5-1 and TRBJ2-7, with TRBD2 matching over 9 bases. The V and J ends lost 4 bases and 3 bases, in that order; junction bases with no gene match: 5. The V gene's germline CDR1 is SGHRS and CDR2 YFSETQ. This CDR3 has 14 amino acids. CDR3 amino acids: CASSRGGDNYEQYF. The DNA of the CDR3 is TGCGCCAGCAGCCGCGGGGGGGACAACTACGAGCAGTACTTC.

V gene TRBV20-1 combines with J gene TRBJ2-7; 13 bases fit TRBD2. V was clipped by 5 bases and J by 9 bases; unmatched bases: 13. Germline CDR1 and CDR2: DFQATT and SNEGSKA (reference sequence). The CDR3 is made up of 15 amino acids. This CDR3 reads CSAGETSGGLDTQYF. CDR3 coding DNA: TGCAGTGCTGGTGAGACTAGCGGGGGGTTAGATACGCAGTACTTC.

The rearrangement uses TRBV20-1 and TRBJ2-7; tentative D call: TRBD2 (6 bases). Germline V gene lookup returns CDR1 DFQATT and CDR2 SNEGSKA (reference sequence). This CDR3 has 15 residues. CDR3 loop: CRLSLKKGLNYEQYF. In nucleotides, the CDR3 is TGCAGGTTGTCGCTTAAAAAGGGACTCAACTACGAGCAGTACTTC.

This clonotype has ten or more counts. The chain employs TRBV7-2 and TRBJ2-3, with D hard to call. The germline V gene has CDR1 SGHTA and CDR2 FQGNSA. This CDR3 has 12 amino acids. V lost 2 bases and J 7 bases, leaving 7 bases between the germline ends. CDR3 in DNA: TGTGCCAGCAGCTTATATACAAATACGCAGTATTTT. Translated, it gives CASSLYTNTQYF.

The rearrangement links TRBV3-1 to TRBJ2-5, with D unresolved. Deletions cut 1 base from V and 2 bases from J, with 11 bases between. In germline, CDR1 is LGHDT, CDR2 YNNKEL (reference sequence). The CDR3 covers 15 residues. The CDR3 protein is CASSQVVIRQETQYF. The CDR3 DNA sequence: TGTGCCAGCAGCCAAGTTGTAATCCGACAAGAGACCCAGTACTTC.

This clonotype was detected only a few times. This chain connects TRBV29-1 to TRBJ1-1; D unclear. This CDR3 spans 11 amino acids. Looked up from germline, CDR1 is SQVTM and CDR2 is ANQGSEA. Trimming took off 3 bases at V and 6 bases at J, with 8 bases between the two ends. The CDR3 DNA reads TGCAGCGTTGATAATGGGTCTGAAGCTTTCTTT. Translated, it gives CSVDNGSEAFF.

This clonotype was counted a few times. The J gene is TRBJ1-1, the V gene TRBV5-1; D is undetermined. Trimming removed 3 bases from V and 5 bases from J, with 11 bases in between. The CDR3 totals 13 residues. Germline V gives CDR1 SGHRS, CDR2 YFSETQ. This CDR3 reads CASSWVGKTEAFF. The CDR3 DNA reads TGCGCCAGCAGCTGGGTGGGCAAGACTGAAGCTTTCTTT.

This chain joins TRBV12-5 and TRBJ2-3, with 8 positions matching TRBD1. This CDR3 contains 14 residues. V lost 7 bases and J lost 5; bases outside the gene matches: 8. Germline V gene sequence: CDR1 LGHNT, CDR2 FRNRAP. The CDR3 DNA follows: TGTGCTAGTGCTTACAGGGGGGACGGAGATACGCAGTATTTT. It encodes CASAYRGDGDTQYF.

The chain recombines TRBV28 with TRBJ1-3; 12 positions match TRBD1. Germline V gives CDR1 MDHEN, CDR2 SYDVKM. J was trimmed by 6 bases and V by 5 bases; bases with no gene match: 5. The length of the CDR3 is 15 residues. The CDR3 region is CASSLEGQGANTIYF. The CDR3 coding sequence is TGTGCCAGCAGTCTGGAGGGACAGGGGGCAAACACCATATATTTT.

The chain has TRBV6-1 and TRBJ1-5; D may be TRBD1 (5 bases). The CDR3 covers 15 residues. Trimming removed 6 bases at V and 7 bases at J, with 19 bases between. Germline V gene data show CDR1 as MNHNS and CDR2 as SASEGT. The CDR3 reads CASSPGPPPPQPQHF. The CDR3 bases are TGTGCCAGCAGCCCGGGACCGCCTCCCCCACAGCCCCAGCATTTT.

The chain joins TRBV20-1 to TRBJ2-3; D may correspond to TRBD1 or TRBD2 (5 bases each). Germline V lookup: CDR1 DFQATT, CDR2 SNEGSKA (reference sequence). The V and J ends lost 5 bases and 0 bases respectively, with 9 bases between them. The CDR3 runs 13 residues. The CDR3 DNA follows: TGCAGTGCTGTGAGGGACAGCACAGATACGCAGTATTTT. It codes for CSAVRDSTDTQYF.

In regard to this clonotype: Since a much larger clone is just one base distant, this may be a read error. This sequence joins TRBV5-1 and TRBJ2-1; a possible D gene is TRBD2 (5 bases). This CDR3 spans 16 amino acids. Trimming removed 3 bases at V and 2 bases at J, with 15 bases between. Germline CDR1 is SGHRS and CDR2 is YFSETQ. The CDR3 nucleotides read TGCGCCAGCAGCTCGGACGAGGGAGCCCCCTACAATGAGCAGTTCTTC. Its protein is CASSSDEGAPYNEQFF.